One and the same sample provided the 21 T cell receptor beta chains below, sequenced in a study of blood T cell repertoires in COVID-19 (dated by TCRdb to 2020 to 2022). The receptor library was made with the immunoSEQ multiplex PCR assay. The table was pulled from immuneACCESS by TCRdb, which kept in-frame rearrangements only. Such tables lose some clones; where checked, under half of the loss comes from unresolved V genes, and the rest has no known cause. Across this sample there are approximately 200,000 clones, with 80% to 85% seen only once. The ten top clones hold 10% of the sample. Sequences were obtained from peripheral blood. The receptors were gathered from a woman older than 75 with COVID-19, enrolled during active disease.

This chain joins TRBV29-1 and TRBJ2-5; D possibly corresponds to TRBD2 (7 bases). The germline CDR1 and CDR2 sequences are SQVTM and ANQGSEA. The CDR3 runs to 11 residues. The CDR3 is CSAGAQETQYF. The CDR3 DNA follows: TGCAGTGCGGGGGCCCAAGAGACCCAGTACTTC.

The chain combines TRBV29-1 with TRBJ1-1; no definite D call. Per germline, CDR1 SQVTM and CDR2 ANQGSEA. The CDR3 has 13 amino acids. The ends were cut back, 3 bases at V and 4 bases at J, with 12 bases in the middle. Here the CDR3 DNA reads TGCAGCGTTGATGAGGAGGTGGGCACTGAAGCTTTCTTT. Residues: CSVDEEVGTEAFF.

CDR3 nucleotide sequence: TGTGCCAGCAGTTCCCCAGGGGGCCCGGGGGCCCTCCACTTT. Encoded protein: CASSSPGGPGALHF. The chain employs TRBV27 and TRBJ1-6, with 8 bases identical to TRBD1. Trimming at V came to 4 bases and at J to 14 bases, leaving 10 bases not matched to a gene. The germline gives CDR1 MNHEY, CDR2 SMNVEV (reference sequence). The CDR3 contains 14 residues.

The gene calls are TRBV5-1 and TRBJ1-1; no firm D call. The V gene lost 0 bases and the J gene lost 7 bases, with 16 bases spanning the gap. CDR1 SGHRS and CDR2 YFSETQ come from the germline V gene. The CDR3 has 15 amino acids. The CDR3 DNA reads as TGCGCCAGCAGCTTGGAGGCGGGAAAGCTAAGTGAAGCTTTCTTT. It yields the protein CASSLEAGKLSEAFF.

This clone was seen a handful of times. The chain recombines TRBV7-2 with TRBJ1-6; D possibly corresponds to TRBD1 (6 bases). The CDR3 loop spans 15 amino acids. Germline values: CDR1 SGHTA, CDR2 FQGNSA. Between the trimmed V and J ends, which lost 4 bases and 7 bases, there was a span of 14 bases. The CDR3 nucleotides are TGTGCCAGCAGCTCGGCGGGGGCCCCGAATTCACCCCTCCACTTT. Translating it yields CASSSAGAPNSPLHF.

This chain connects TRBV27 to TRBJ2-7; no clear D. The CDR3 contains 16 residues. The germline V and J ends were trimmed by 7 bases and 0 bases, with 19 bases remaining between them. Germline-derived CDR1 and CDR2 are MNHEY and SMNVEV (reference sequence). The CDR3 reads CASTSPPGRSSYEQYV. The CDR3 nucleotides are TGTGCCAGCACCTCTCCTCCGGGTCGCAGCTCCTACGAGCAGTACGTC.

V is TRBV7-2 and J is TRBJ2-7, with D possibly matching TRBD2 (6 bases). In germline, CDR1 is SGHTA, CDR2 FQGNSA. Trimming shortened V by 3 bases and J by 2 bases, and 11 bases separated the two germline ends. The CDR3 length is 14 residues. The CDR3 bases are TGTGCCAGCAGCTTGCGGGACGGAGCCTACGAGCAGTACTTC. Translation gives CASSLRDGAYEQYF.

The chain is built from TRBV6-6 and TRBJ2-2, with D tentatively TRBD1 (6 bases). CDR1 and CDR2 from the germline V gene are MNHNY and SVGAGI (reference sequence). Trimming left V 5 bases short and J 6 bases short, with 10 bases between. The length of the CDR3 is 13 residues. The chain's CDR3 is CASSRGTPGELFF. The CDR3 nucleotides read TGTGCCAGCAGTAGGGGGACCCCCGGGGAGCTGTTTTTT.

In its sample, this clone was seen a few times. V and J are TRBV2 and TRBJ2-1, with 10 bases matching TRBD1. V lost 5 bases and J lost 7; bases outside the gene matches: 8. Germline values: CDR1 SNHLY, CDR2 FYNNEI. The CDR3 runs to 15 residues. Here the CDR3 reads CASSMSGQGGNEQFF. The CDR3 coding sequence is TGTGCCAGCAGTATGTCCGGACAGGGGGGTAATGAGCAGTTCTTC.

The gene calls are TRBV19 and TRBJ2-1, with 10 bases lining up with TRBD2. Germline CDR1 LNHDA, CDR2 SQIVND (reference sequence). The length of the CDR3 is 16 residues. With 5 bases clipped from V and 8 bases from J, the junction kept 12 bases outside the gene matches. CDR3 loop: CASSVQGSGGVHEQFF. The CDR3 coding sequence is TGTGCCAGTAGTGTCCAAGGAAGCGGGGGGGTTCATGAGCAGTTCTTC.

In regard to this clone: The sample contains more than one DNA sequence encoding this CDR3. This chain uses TRBV30 with TRBJ1-1; 7 nucleotides match TRBD1. The CDR3 sequence is 13 residues long. J lost 4 bases, V lost 1 base, and 3 bases had no gene match. Germline V gives CDR1 GTSNPN, CDR2 SVGIG (reference sequence). CDR3 loop: CAWSGQGGTEAFF. In nucleotides, the CDR3 is TGTGCCTGGAGTGGACAGGGTGGCACTGAAGCTTTCTTT.

Note on this clone: Other DNA sequences in the sample encode the same CDR3. The V gene is TRBV18, the J gene TRBJ1-1; tentative D call: TRBD1 (6 bases). The CDR3 contains 15 residues. Germline lookup yields CDR1 KGHSH and CDR2 LQKENI. Trimming shortened V by 1 base and J by 1 base, and 10 bases separated the two germline ends. The CDR3 protein is CASSPLGGPNTEAFF. The CDR3 coding sequence is TGTGCCAGCTCACCACTGGGGGGGCCGAACACTGAAGCTTTCTTT.

The V gene is TRBV10-3, the J gene TRBJ1-5, with D possibly TRBD1 on 6 matching bases. Germline values: CDR1 ENHRY, CDR2 SYGVKD. The CDR3 length is 13 residues. V lost 9 bases, J lost 3 bases, and 12 bases lay in between. This chain's CDR3 is CAITDRLNQPQHF. CDR3 sequence (DNA): TGTGCCATAACTGACAGGCTCAATCAGCCCCAGCATTTT.

This clone was picked up one time. This sequence joins TRBV20-1 and TRBJ2-7, with unresolved D. Trimming removed 6 bases at V and 6 bases at J, with 12 bases between. Germline CDR1 DFQATT, CDR2 SNEGSKA (reference sequence). This CDR3 region has 11 residues. CDR3 DNA: TGCAGTGCCAATCTTGGGCTCGAGCAGTACTTC. It encodes CSANLGLEQYF.

The chain is built from TRBV19 and TRBJ2-3, with a weak D call TRBD2 (6 bases). CDR1 LNHDA and CDR2 SQIVND come from the germline V gene (reference sequence). V was cut by 3 bases and J by 8 bases, with 27 bases left in between. The CDR3 contains 18 residues. As DNA, the CDR3 is TGTGCCAGTAGTATTTCGTTTGGGCGGGATACCCTTAGCGGTACGCAGTATTTT. This translates into CASSISFGRDTLSGTQYF. Combining the CDR3 with reference TRBV19 and TRBJ2-3 gives the whole variable domain DGGITQSPKYLFRKEGQNVTLSCEQNLNHDAMYWYRQDPGQGLRLIYYSQIVNDFQKGDIAEGYSVSREKKESFPLTVTSAQKNPTAFYLCASSISFGRDTLSGTQYFGPGTRLTVL.

This rearrangement joins TRBV28 to TRBJ1-5; D unresolved. Germline V CDR1 and CDR2: MDHEN, SYDVKM. The CDR3 spans 15 residues. Trimming shortened V by 1 base and J by 0 bases, and 7 bases separated the two germline ends. CDR3 residues: CASSLYGLSNQPQHF. The CDR3 region has the DNA TGTGCCAGCAGTTTATACGGACTTAGCAATCAGCCCCAGCATTTT.

The chain uses TRBV3-1 (or the pseudogene TRBV3-2) and TRBJ1-1; D may be TRBD1 (6 bases). CDR1 and CDR2 (germline): LGHDT, YNNKEL (reference sequence). V was trimmed by 4 bases and J by 5 bases, leaving 17 bases between them. The CDR3 runs 15 residues. DNA of the CDR3: TGTGCCAGCAGCCCCCGGCAGGGGTTCCGGACTGAAGCTTTCTTT. This codes for CASSPRQGFRTEAFF.

The chain uses TRBV30 and TRBJ2-7, with 9 bases aligning to TRBD1. Looked up from germline, CDR1 is GTSNPN and CDR2 is SVGIG (reference sequence). This CDR3 contains 13 residues. V trimming: 3 bases; J trimming: 3 bases; junction bases outside the gene matches: 3. The chain's CDR3 is CAWRPGQGYEQYF. CDR3 sequence (DNA): TGTGCCTGGAGGCCGGGACAGGGCTACGAGCAGTACTTC.

The chain couples TRBV9 to TRBJ1-1; no clear D gene. The V and J ends lost 0 bases and 4 bases respectively, with 7 bases between them. Germline V gene sequence: CDR1 SGDLS, CDR2 YYNGEE. The CDR3 contains 13 residues. CDR3 protein: CASSVDIVTEAFF. The CDR3, as DNA: TGTGCCAGCAGCGTAGACATCGTCACTGAAGCTTTCTTT.

The chain is built from TRBV6-5 and TRBJ1-1; 7 bases align to TRBD1. Germline CDR1 and CDR2: MNHEY and SVGAGI. The CDR3 runs 11 residues. The V and J ends lost 9 bases and 4 bases, in that order; junction bases with no gene match: 2. The CDR3 is CASYRGTEAFF. The CDR3 DNA is TGTGCCAGTTACAGGGGCACTGAAGCTTTCTTT.

The genes are TRBV28 and TRBJ1-5; tentatively, D is TRBD1 (6 bases). The germline V and J ends were trimmed by 5 bases and 0 bases, with 11 bases remaining between them. Germline CDR1 is MDHEN and CDR2 is SYDVKM. CDR3 size: 15 residues. CDR3 in DNA: TGTGCCAGCAGTCCACCAGGGGATAGCAATCAGCCCCAGCATTTT. Amino acids: CASSPPGDSNQPQHF.